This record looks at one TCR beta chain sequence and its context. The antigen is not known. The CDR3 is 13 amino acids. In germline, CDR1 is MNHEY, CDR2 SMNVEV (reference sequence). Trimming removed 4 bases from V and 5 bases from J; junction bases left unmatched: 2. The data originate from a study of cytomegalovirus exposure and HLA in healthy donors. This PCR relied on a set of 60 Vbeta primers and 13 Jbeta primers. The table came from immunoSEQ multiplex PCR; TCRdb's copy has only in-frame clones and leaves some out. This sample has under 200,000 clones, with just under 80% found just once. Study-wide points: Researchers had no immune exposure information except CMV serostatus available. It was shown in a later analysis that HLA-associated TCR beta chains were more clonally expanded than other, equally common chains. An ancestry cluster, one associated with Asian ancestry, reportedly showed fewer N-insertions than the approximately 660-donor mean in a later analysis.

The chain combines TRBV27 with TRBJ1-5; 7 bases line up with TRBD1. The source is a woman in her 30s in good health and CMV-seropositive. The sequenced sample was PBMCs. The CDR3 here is CASSSDRDQPQHF. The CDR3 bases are TGTGCCAGCAGTTCCGACAGGGATCAGCCCCAGCATTTT.